This T cell receptor beta chain is from a study of cytomegalovirus exposure and HLA in healthy donors. Study-level points and caveats: The Asian-associated ancestry cluster reportedly had fewer N-insertions than the roughly 670-donor mean in a later analysis. Associated with HLA alleles at 0.05 false discovery rate in a later analysis were fewer than 20,000 TCR beta sequences. The study listed approximately 160 cytomegalovirus-associated TCR beta chains. It has been reported that TCR beta sequences accurately predicted the HLA-A and HLA-B alleles of most subjects.

Germline assignment: CDR1 MNHEY and CDR2 SVGAGI. This CDR3 has 14 amino acids. Primers for the PCR totalled 60 Vbeta and 13 Jbeta. This table comes from immunoSEQ multiplex PCR, and its TCRdb copy is limited to in-frame clones, with some not included. The sample lists 120,000 or so clones, roughly 78% occurring once. This clone was counted once. What it recognizes is unknown. At one end the junction does not follow the germline gene, possibly because of a read error. The J gene is TRBJ1-2, the V gene TRBV6-5, with unresolved D. The sample comprised PBMCs. The sequence was collected from a man younger than 40 in good health and CMV-seronegative. The CDR3 protein is CASSYEGSNYGYPF. CDR3 DNA: TGTGCCAGCAGTTACGAGGGTTCGAACTATGGCTACCCCTTC.